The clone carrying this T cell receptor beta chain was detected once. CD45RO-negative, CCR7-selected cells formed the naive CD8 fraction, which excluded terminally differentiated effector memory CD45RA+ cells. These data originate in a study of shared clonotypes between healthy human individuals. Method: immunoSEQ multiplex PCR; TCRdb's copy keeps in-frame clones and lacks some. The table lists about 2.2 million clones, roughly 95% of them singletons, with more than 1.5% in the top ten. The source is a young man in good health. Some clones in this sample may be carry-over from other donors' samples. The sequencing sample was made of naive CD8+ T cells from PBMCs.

This CDR3 reads CASSAMTSGGVTDTQYF. CDR3 nucleotides: TGCGCCAGCAGTGCGATGACTAGCGGGGGAGTCACAGATACGCAGTATTTT. The chain employs TRBV10-1 and TRBJ2-3; 12 bases align to TRBD2. The CDR3 runs to 17 residues. Germline CDR1 is WNHNN and CDR2 is SYGVQD (reference sequence). Trimming cost V 4 bases and J 2 bases; bases outside gene matches: 7.